This is a list of T cell receptor beta chains from one sample in a study of shared clonotypes between healthy human individuals. Sequencing used immunoSEQ multiplex PCR; TCRdb keeps in-frame clones, though not all of them. This sample carries about 2 million clones, approximately 95% of them seen once, and the ten largest clones take approximately 1%. Source material: naive CD8+ T cells sorted from blood. These receptors were collected from a man aged 18 to 30 in good health. Both conserved end residues are part of each CDR3. Each record gives: V gene, D gene, J gene, clone size, CDR3 DNA, CDR3 protein. A D gene is named only where the DNA matches it firmly. Only some rows state a clone size, as once, few, many or a class for expanded clones.

>TRBV19|-|TRBJ2-7|-
TGTGCCAGTAGTATAGGGCAGGTCCCCTCCTCCGAGCAGTACTTC
CASSIGQVPSSEQYF
>TRBV9|TRBD2|TRBJ2-7|-
TGTGCCAGCAGCGTAGAGGTTAGCGGGAACTACGAGCAGTACTTC
CASSVEVSGNYEQYF
>TRBV6-5|-|TRBJ1-4|-
TGTGCCAGCAGTTATCAGAATGTGGCCACGGGAAAACTGTTTTTT
CASSYQNVATGKLFF
>TRBV15|-|TRBJ1-5|-
TGTGCCACCAGCCCCGATGTGGCCCTCAATCAGCCCCAGCATTTT
CATSPDVALNQPQHF
>TRBV27|TRBD1|TRBJ1-3|-
TGTGCCAGCAATAGGACAGGGAGCTCTGGAAACACCATATATTTT
CASNRTGSSGNTIYF
>TRBV27|TRBD2|TRBJ2-1|-
TGTGCCAGCAGTTCGCCTACTAGCGGGAGTTTTGAGCAGTTCTTC
CASSSPTSGSFEQFF
>TRBV27|TRBD1|TRBJ2-7|-
TGTGCCAGCCGCCGGGACAGGGCACGTTACGAGCAGTACTTC
CASRRDRARYEQYF
>TRBV30|-|TRBJ2-3|-
TGTGCCTGGAGTGTAGGTTACACAGATACGCAGTATTTT
CAWSVGYTDTQYF
>TRBV7-6|-|TRBJ2-7|once
TGTGCCAGCAGCTCCAGACAGGGAGGGTACGAGCAGTACTTC
CASSSRQGGYEQYF
>TRBV30|-|TRBJ1-4|-
TGTGCCTGGAGTCAGCTTAATGAAAAACTGTTTTTT
CAWSQLNEKLFF
>TRBV5-6|TRBD1|TRBJ1-2|-
TGTGCCAGCAGCTTGGGCACAGGGGGCTGGTATGGCTACACCTTC
CASSLGTGGWYGYTF
>TRBV13|TRBD1|TRBJ2-7|-
TGTGCCAGCAGCTGGGGACAGGGAAGTTACGAGCAGTACTTC
CASSWGQGSYEQYF
>TRBV2|-|TRBJ2-1|-
TGTGCCAGCAGTGAACTTGATAGGGAGGCCATCGAGCAGTTCTTC
CASSELDREAIEQFF
>TRBV5-8|-|TRBJ1-5|-
TGTGCCAGCAGCTTGCCAGGGTTTCCGCAGCCCCAGCATTTT
CASSLPGFPQPQHF
>TRBV28|-|TRBJ1-5|-
TGTGCCAGCAGTCCCACAGGGATCGGGAATCAGCCCCAGCATTTT
CASSPTGIGNQPQHF
>TRBV6-1|-|TRBJ2-5|-
TGTGCCAGCAGTGATATGATGTACGGATTACAAGAGACCCAGTACTTC
CASSDMMYGLQETQYF
>TRBV4-1|-|TRBJ1-5|-
TGCGCCAGCAGCCAAGCATTTACCGGGACCGTCAATCAGCCCCAGCATTTT
CASSQAFTGTVNQPQHF
>TRBV2|-|TRBJ1-1|-
TGTGCCAGCAGTGAAAGGGCAGGGGCAGGGAACACTGAAGCTTTCTTT
CASSERAGAGNTEAFF
>TRBV6-5|-|TRBJ2-5|-
TGTGCCAGCAGTCAAACAGGGATAGGGGAGACCCAGTACTTC
CASSQTGIGETQYF
>TRBV27|TRBD2|TRBJ2-7|-
TGTGCCAGCAGTTTATCACTAGCGGGAGGTTCGGAGCAGTACTTC
CASSLSLAGGSEQYF
>TRBV10-3|TRBD1|TRBJ1-1|-
TGTGCCATCAACCAGGACAGGGGCACTGAAGCTTTCTTT
CAINQDRGTEAFF
>TRBV7-6|TRBD1|TRBJ2-3|-
TGTGCCAGCAGCTTAGTGACAGGGAACACAGATACGCAGTATTTT
CASSLVTGNTDTQYF
>TRBV10-3|TRBD2|TRBJ2-1|-
TGTGCCATCAGTGAGTACCCCGGACTAGCGGGGGGGAAGAGCTCCTACAATGAGCAGTTCTTC
CAISEYPGLAGGKSSYNEQFF
>TRBV15|-|TRBJ2-7|-
TGTGCCACCAGCAGAGATCTGGACAGCTACGAGCAGTACTTC
CATSRDLDSYEQYF
>TRBV5-1|-|TRBJ2-1|once
TGCGCCAGCAGCTTGTTGTCCCGGAGCCATGAGCAGTTCTTC
CASSLLSRSHEQFF
>TRBV5-4|-|TRBJ2-3|-
TGTGCCAGCAGCCCAGCGGACAGATACACAGATACGCAGTATTTT
CASSPADRYTDTQYF
>TRBV9|TRBD2|TRBJ2-1|-
TGTGCCAGCAGCGTCAGCGGGAGTCCCTACAATGAGCAGTTCTTC
CASSVSGSPYNEQFF
>TRBV7-8|-|TRBJ1-5|-
TGTGCCAGCAGCTTATCCGATAATCAGCCCCAGCATTTT
CASSLSDNQPQHF
>TRBV27|TRBD2|TRBJ2-7|-
TGTGCCAGCAGCCAATCAGGGACTAGGGGATACGAGCAGTACTTC
CASSQSGTRGYEQYF
>TRBV4-1|TRBD2|TRBJ2-7|-
TGCGCCAGCAGCCCACTAGCGGAATCCTACGAGCAGTACTTC
CASSPLAESYEQYF
>TRBV10-1|-|TRBJ2-7|few
TGCGCCAGCAGTGAAGCAGGGCCCTACGAGCAGTACTTC
CASSEAGPYEQYF
>TRBV27|-|TRBJ2-7|-
TGTGCCAGCAGTTTATTCCTTGGCTACGAGCAGTACTTC
CASSLFLGYEQYF
>TRBV7-9|-|TRBJ2-3|-
TGTGCCAGCAGCCCCCTAGCGCTCACAGATACGCAGTATTTT
CASSPLALTDTQYF
>TRBV7-2|TRBD2|TRBJ2-1|few
TGTGCCAGCAGCGTGGGACTAGCGCTCTACAATGAGCAGTTCTTC
CASSVGLALYNEQFF
>TRBV7-2|TRBD1|TRBJ1-1|-
TGTGCCAGCATATTCGAAGGACAGGGGGCAGGCACTGAAGCTTTCTTT
CASIFEGQGAGTEAFF
>TRBV27|-|TRBJ2-1|-
TGTGCCAGCAGTTTCATGGGGGGCGTGAATGAGCAGTTCTTC
CASSFMGGVNEQFF
>TRBV9|-|TRBJ2-7|-
TGTGCCAGCAGCGTTGGGGGTCTCACCTACGAGCAGTACTTC
CASSVGGLTYEQYF
>TRBV6-1|-|TRBJ2-7|-
TGTGCCAGCAGAGGTGGCTCCTACGAGCAGTACTTC
CASRGGSYEQYF
>TRBV5-4|-|TRBJ2-7|-
TGTGCCAGCAGCTTGGTGGGCAGGGGGGACGAGCAGTACTTC
CASSLVGRGDEQYF
>TRBV2|TRBD2|TRBJ2-7|-
TGTGCCAGCAGTGGCAATAGCGGGAGGCCACGCTCCTACGAGCAGTACTTC
CASSGNSGRPRSYEQYF
>TRBV4-1|-|TRBJ2-3|-
TGCGCCAGCACCCTTGATAGATCTATCCCAGATACGCAGTATTTT
CASTLDRSIPDTQYF
>TRBV28|TRBD2|TRBJ2-1|-
TGTGCCAGCAGTCTCTCCACCTATCTAGCGGGGGAGACTGAGCAGTTCTTC
CASSLSTYLAGETEQFF
>TRBV4-3|TRBD1|TRBJ2-7|-
TGCGCCAGCAGCCAAGACCGGGACAGGGCCTACGAGCAGTACTTC
CASSQDRDRAYEQYF
>TRBV30|-|TRBJ2-2|-
TGTGCCTGGAGTCCAATCACCGGGGAGCTGTTTTTT
CAWSPITGELFF
>TRBV2|TRBD2|TRBJ2-1|-
TGTGCCAGCAGAGGGACTAGCGGGAGTGACAATGAGCAGTTCTTC
CASRGTSGSDNEQFF
>TRBV5-1|-|TRBJ1-2|-
TGCGCCAGCAGCCCCGGTATGTTGGACTCTGAGAATGGCTACACCTTC
CASSPGMLDSENGYTF
>TRBV27|-|TRBJ2-1|-
TGTGCCAGCCTGGGAGGAGCCGTCTCCTACAATGAGCAGTTCTTC
CASLGGAVSYNEQFF